This T cell receptor beta chain came from a study of cytomegalovirus exposure and HLA in healthy donors. Of note for this clone: Its cognate antigen is unknown.

The PCR was carried out with 60 Vbeta primers and 13 Jbeta primers. Here immunoSEQ multiplex PCR was the method, and the copy in TCRdb shows in-frame clones only, minus some. The sample has fewer than 250,000 clones, approximately 80% seen once. J lost 7 bases, V lost 4 bases, and 12 bases had no gene match. This CDR3 is 16 amino acids long. Germline lookup yields CDR1 MGHRA and CDR2 YSYEKL. The study's findings and limits: Reports showed the classifier diagnosing cytomegalovirus status with high specificity and sensitivity. Of the V segments, some could not be distinguished, including TRBV6-2 and TRBV6-3, and were excluded.

This clonotype originated in a girl between 10 and 17 years old in good health and CMV-seronegative. The chain combines TRBV4-1 with TRBJ1-2; 10 nucleotides line up with TRBD1. The sequencing sample was made of PBMCs. CDR3 sequence (DNA): TGCGCCAGCAGCCTTACTGACAGGGGGCGATATCGTGGCTACACCTTC. Translated: CASSLTDRGRYRGYTF.